This T cell receptor beta chain was sequenced for a study of technical replicates of blood from a handful of donors. Trimming removed 3 bases from V and 0 bases from J; junction bases left unmatched: 8. Germline V gene lookup returns CDR1 SGHDN and CDR2 FVKESK. The CDR3 has 17 amino acids. Only in-frame clones appear in the TCRdb table, and some are missing; sequencing was by immunoSEQ multiplex PCR. Here the sample spans around 70,000 clones, 95% being singletons. The sequence derives from a human donor in good health. Sequencing used T cells isolated from PBMCs. V gene TRBV14 combines with J gene TRBJ2-1; 7 bases agree with TRBD2. CDR3 in DNA: TGTGCCAGCAGCCAGTTGACTAGCCCAAGCTCCTACAATGAGCAGTTCTTC. It encodes CASSQLTSPSSYNEQFF. Using reference TRBV14 and TRBJ2-1 for the parts outside the CDR3, the full variable domain is EAGVTQFPSHSVIEKGQTVTLRCDPISGHDNLYWYRRVMGKEIKFLLHFVKESKQDESGMPNNRFLAERTGGTYSTLKVQPAELEDSGVYFCASSQLTSPSSYNEQFFGPGTRLTVL.